A single sample gave rise to the 24 T cell receptor beta chains below, sequenced in a study of cytomegalovirus exposure and HLA in healthy donors. Use of 60 Vbeta and 13 Jbeta primers characterized the PCR. The data were produced by immunoSEQ multiplex PCR, yet TCRdb's version contains in-frame clones alone and is incomplete. The sample yields around 300,000 clones, approximately 84% seen once. The sequencing sample was made of PBMCs. The receptor source for this set is a middle-aged woman in good health and CMV-seropositive.

The rearrangement uses TRBV19 and TRBJ2-7, with a possible D match to TRBD2 (6 bases). Germline CDR1 is LNHDA and CDR2 is SQIVND (reference sequence). V lost 3 bases to trimming and J lost 4 bases, with 25 bases between them. The CDR3 has 18 residues. CDR3 loop: CASSIGPWWSSGLYEQYF. The CDR3 nucleotides read TGTGCCAGTAGTATTGGGCCCTGGTGGAGTAGCGGCCTATACGAGCAGTACTTC. Combining the CDR3 with reference TRBV19 and TRBJ2-7 gives the whole variable domain DGGITQSPKYLFRKEGQNVTLSCEQNLNHDAMYWYRQDPGQGLRLIYYSQIVNDFQKGDIAEGYSVSREKKESFPLTVTSAQKNPTAFYLCASSIGPWWSSGLYEQYFGPGTRLTVT.

This clone was seen a single time. The gene calls are TRBV19 and TRBJ1-1; D may be TRBD1 (5 bases). The length of the CDR3 is 13 residues. Between the trimmed V and J ends, which lost 3 bases and 0 bases, there was a span of 5 bases. Germline V gives CDR1 LNHDA, CDR2 SQIVND (reference sequence). The CDR3 sequence: CASSMTVNTEAFF. CDR3 nucleotides: TGTGCCAGTAGTATGACAGTGAACACTGAAGCTTTCTTT.

The rearrangement joins TRBV29-1 to TRBJ1-2; a possible D gene is TRBD1 (5 bases). Deletions cut 2 bases from V and 14 bases from J, with 9 bases between. The V gene's germline CDR1 is SQVTM and CDR2 ANQGSEA. The CDR3 contains 9 residues. The CDR3 sequence: CSVEQGSTF. CDR3 DNA sequence: TGCAGCGTTGAACAGGGAAGTACCTTC.

The chain links TRBV18 to TRBJ1-6; unclear D gene. The CDR3 is made up of 15 amino acids. CDR1 is KGHSH, CDR2 LQKENI, per germline. V was trimmed by 4 bases and J by 9 bases, leaving 16 bases between them. This chain's CDR3 is CASSRDTRSGSPLHF. The CDR3 bases are TGTGCCAGCTCACGTGACACCCGAAGTGGTTCACCCCTCCACTTT.

The chain joins TRBV10-3 to TRBJ2-3; D is unresolved. The germline V gene has CDR1 ENHRY and CDR2 SYGVKD. This CDR3 is 12 amino acids long. Trimming removed 4 bases from V and 2 bases from J, with 4 bases in between. The CDR3, as DNA: TGTGCCATCAGTGGACTCACAGATACGCAGTATTTT. Residues: CAISGLTDTQYF.

This chain connects TRBV9 to TRBJ2-3; 11 nucleotides align to TRBD2. The junction had 8 bases not matched to a gene; V was cut back by 0 bases and J by 2 bases. CDR1 and CDR2 from the germline V gene are SGDLS and YYNGEE. CDR3 size: 18 residues. For the CDR3, the DNA is TGTGCCAGCAGCGTAGCTGGGACTAGCGGCGGGTTCACAGATACGCAGTATTTT. Translation: CASSVAGTSGGFTDTQYF.

The rearrangement uses TRBV10-3 and TRBJ2-3; 9 positions match TRBD1. Germline values: CDR1 ENHRY, CDR2 SYGVKD. The CDR3 is 15 amino acids. V lost 6 bases to trimming and J lost 2 bases; unmatched junction nucleotides: 6. CDR3 sequence (DNA): TGTGCCATCAGCACCGGGACAGGGACCACAGATACGCAGTATTTT. This encodes CAISTGTGTTDTQYF.

The chain is built from TRBV5-1 and TRBJ2-2, with TRBD2 matching 7 bases. The CDR3 sequence is 15 residues long. The trim removed 4 bases at V and 4 bases at J, leaving 7 bases unmatched. CDR1 and CDR2 from the germline V gene are SGHRS and YFSETQ. The CDR3 reads CASSAAGQSTGELFF. As DNA, the CDR3 is TGCGCCAGCAGCGCAGCGGGGCAAAGCACCGGGGAGCTGTTTTTT.

This clone was found once. The chain recombines TRBV7-8 with TRBJ1-3; D ambiguous. The CDR3 runs to 15 residues. V was cut by 3 bases and J by 0 bases, with 9 bases left in between. Germline CDR1 is SGHVS and CDR2 is FQNEAQ. In nucleotides, the CDR3 is TGTGCCAGCAGCTTTTCAGGCTACTCTGGAAACACCATATATTTT. It translates to CASSFSGYSGNTIYF. Full variable domain (rest looked up from reference TRBV7-8 and TRBJ1-3): GAGVSQSPRYKVAKRGQDVALRCDPISGHVSLFWYQQALGQGPEFLTYFQNEAQLDKSGLPSDRFFAERPEGSVSTLKIQRTQQEDSAVYLCASSFSGYSGNTIYFGEGSWLTVV.

The chain joins TRBV6-5 to TRBJ2-6; D is uncertain. V was trimmed by 7 bases and J by 0 bases, leaving 4 bases between them. Germline CDR1 and CDR2: MNHEY and SVGAGI. CDR3 length: 13 amino acids. CDR3: CASTPSGANVLTF. The CDR3 DNA follows: TGTGCCAGCACTCCCTCTGGGGCCAACGTCCTGACTTTC.

The CDR3 nucleotides read TGTGCCAGCAGCCAAACAGGGTCCTATAATTCACCCCTCCACTTT. It is translated as CASSQTGSYNSPLHF. The chain employs TRBV5-4 and TRBJ1-6, with a possible D match to TRBD1 (6 bases). From germline, CDR1 is SGHNT and CDR2 YYREEE (reference sequence). The length of the CDR3 is 15 residues. Trimming pared 4 bases from V and 1 base from J, leaving 9 bases between.

The rearrangement joins TRBV6-1 to TRBJ2-7, with 9 bases that match TRBD1. Trimming removed 4 bases from V and 7 bases from J; junction bases left unmatched: 5. CDR1 and CDR2 from the germline V gene are MNHNS and SASEGT. The CDR3 has 13 amino acids. CDR3 sequence (DNA): TGTGCCAGCAGTGGGGACAGGGTCGGGGAGCAGTACTTC. Translation gives CASSGDRVGEQYF.

This chain links TRBV13 with TRBJ1-2; 10 bases are shared with TRBD1. CDR1 is PRHDT and CDR2 is FYEKMQ in the germline V gene (reference sequence). This CDR3 has 17 amino acids. V trimming: 5 bases; J trimming: 6 bases; junction bases outside the gene matches: 15. CDR3: CASSPDRGRQASDGYTF. CDR3 bases: TGTGCCAGCAGCCCAGACAGGGGGCGGCAGGCTTCTGATGGCTACACCTTC. The full variable domain, rest sourced from reference TRBV13 and TRBJ1-2, is AAGVIQSPRHLIKEKRETATLKCYPIPRHDTVYWYQQGPGQDPQFLISFYEKMQSDKGSIPDRFSAQQFSDYHSELNMSSLELGDSALYFCASSPDRGRQASDGYTFGSGTRLTVV.

The chain is built from TRBV6-6 and TRBJ1-1; D is unresolved. Germline lookup yields CDR1 MNHNY and CDR2 SVGAGI (reference sequence). The CDR3 is made up of 14 amino acids. The germline V and J ends were trimmed by 2 bases and 3 bases, with 10 bases remaining between them. The chain's CDR3 is CASSYLGRDTEAFF. The DNA of the CDR3 is TGTGCCAGCAGTTACCTCGGCCGGGACACTGAAGCTTTCTTT.

V usage is TRBV10-3 and J usage is TRBJ1-2; 9 nucleotides align to TRBD1. CDR3 size: 13 residues. The ends lost 6 bases at V and 5 bases at J; junction bases unmatched: 4. Germline CDR1 is ENHRY and CDR2 is SYGVKD. CDR3: CAISRDRAYGYTF. The CDR3 coding sequence is TGTGCCATCAGCCGGGACAGGGCTTATGGCTACACCTTC.

The chain employs TRBV11-2 and TRBJ1-2, with TRBD1 matching 9 bases. CDR3 length: 14 amino acids. Trimming at V came to 1 base and at J to 8 bases, leaving 5 bases not matched to a gene. The V gene's germline CDR1 is SGHAT and CDR2 FQNNGV. The CDR3 DNA is TGTGCCAGCAGCTTAGTAGGGACAGGGAAGGGCTACACCTTC. Translated: CASSLVGTGKGYTF.

This chain uses TRBV28 with TRBJ2-3, with D perhaps matching TRBD2 (5 bases). V was shortened by 3 bases and J by 1 base, with 11 bases between the two germline ends. The CDR3 is 15 amino acids. Germline loops: CDR1 MDHEN, CDR2 SYDVKM. In DNA form, the CDR3 reads TGTGCCAGCAGTTTTACGCGGGCAGGCACAGATACGCAGTATTTT. Amino acid sequence: CASSFTRAGTDTQYF.

The chain links TRBV4-2 to TRBJ1-1, with TRBD1 identical over 10 bases. V was pared by 4 bases and J by 1 base, with 6 bases of the junction left unmatched. CDR1 and CDR2 (germline): LGHNA, YNFKEQ. This CDR3 has 16 amino acids. CDR3: CASSPGQGGENTEAFF. The CDR3 DNA follows: TGTGCCAGCAGCCCCGGACAGGGGGGGGAGAACACTGAAGCTTTCTTT.

The chain recombines TRBV28 with TRBJ2-7; D perhaps matches TRBD2 (5 bases). Germline V gene lookup returns CDR1 MDHEN and CDR2 SYDVKM. Trimming shortened V by 6 bases and J by 0 bases, and 18 bases separated the two germline ends. The CDR3 is 16 residues long. The CDR3 DNA is TGTGCCAGCAGAACAAGCGGCGACGCCTACTCCTACGAGCAGTACTTC. Protein product: CASRTSGDAYSYEQYF.

V usage is TRBV18 and J usage is TRBJ2-5, with TRBD2 identical over 7 bases. V lost 5 bases, J lost 3 bases, and 12 bases stayed unmatched. CDR1 KGHSH and CDR2 LQKENI come from the germline V gene. The CDR3 consists of 16 residues. CDR3 nucleotide sequence: TGTGCCAGCTCAGGTGGTAGCGGGCATACTAAAGAGACCCAGTACTTC. Protein product: CASSGGSGHTKETQYF.

The genes are TRBV30 and TRBJ2-7; 11 bases are shared with TRBD1. The CDR3 spans 15 residues. Germline CDR1 is GTSNPN and CDR2 is SVGIG (reference sequence). V shed 4 bases and J 4 bases; nucleotides not matched to a gene: 9. In DNA form, the CDR3 reads TGTGCCTGGAAAGAGAAGGACAGGGGGCTATACGAGCAGTACTTC. It specifies CAWKEKDRGLYEQYF.

V and J are TRBV9 and TRBJ2-7; 9 bases match TRBD2. The V segment lost 3 bases and the J segment 2 bases; nucleotides outside the gene matches: 12. Germline CDR1 is SGDLS and CDR2 is YYNGEE. The CDR3 runs to 17 residues. CDR3 amino acids: CASSASVAASGTYEQYF. The CDR3, as DNA: TGTGCCAGCAGCGCTAGCGTCGCGGCTAGCGGGACCTACGAGCAGTACTTC.

The chain uses TRBV7-9 and TRBJ2-5, with D possibly TRBD2 on 7 matching bases. V was trimmed by 6 bases and J by 2 bases, leaving 16 bases between them. Germline lookup yields CDR1 SEHNR and CDR2 FQNEAQ (reference sequence). The CDR3 is 15 amino acids. CDR3 protein: CASSVSRGGQETQYF. The CDR3 bases are TGTGCCAGCAGTGTCTCAAGGGGGGGGCAAGAGACCCAGTACTTC. Looking up the rest from reference TRBV7-9 and TRBJ2-5 gives the full variable domain: DTGVSQNPRHKITKRGQNVTFRCDPISEHNRLYWYRQTLGQGPEFLTYFQNEAQLEKSRLLSDRFSAERPKGSFSTLEIQRTEQGDSAMYLCASSVSRGGQETQYFGPGTRLLVL.

V is TRBV5-4 and J is TRBJ2-7; 10 bases match TRBD1. The CDR3 is 17 residues long. Germline V CDR1 and CDR2: SGHNT, YYREEE (reference sequence). With 9 bases clipped from V and 2 bases from J, the junction kept 17 bases outside the gene matches. The DNA for the CDR3 is TGTGCCACAACGGGGGACAGGGGTTCGGCTAAGGCCTACGAGCAGTACTTC. Translated, it gives CATTGDRGSAKAYEQYF.